What follows are 25 T cell receptor beta chains derived from one specimen sequenced in a study of beta chain features in type 1 diabetes. Study-wide findings and caveats: The study found moderately but significantly shorter TCRB CDR3s in all four CD4+ subsets of Type 1 diabetes patients.

cDNA synthesis used the whole RNA isolate, giving expressed TCRB sequences. TCRdb keeps only in-frame clones here, not all; method: immunoSEQ multiplex PCR. The sample includes hundreds of thousands of clones, over 11% of them seen just once. No cognate antigen is known for these TCRs. The sample consisted of naive CD4+ T cells from blood. The receptors come from a man between 18 and 35 years old with type 1 diabetes.

The chain couples TRBV30 to TRBJ2-3, with 8 bases aligning to TRBD2. CDR1 is GTSNPN and CDR2 is SVGIG in the germline V gene (reference sequence). The CDR3 runs to 16 residues. The V segment lost 6 bases and the J segment 2 bases; nucleotides outside the gene matches: 13. The CDR3 coding sequence is TGTGCCTGCGGGGAAGCTCGCGGGAGGATCACAGATACGCAGTATTTT. As protein: CACGEARGRITDTQYF.

This chain joins TRBV2 and TRBJ2-2; 14 positions match TRBD2. V dropped 8 bases and J dropped 7; count of bases not matched to a gene: 6. The CDR3 length is 15 residues. Germline V gene data show CDR1 as SNHLY and CDR2 as FYNNEI. The CDR3 DNA reads as TGTGCCAGCGGGGGACTAGCGGGAGCTGGCGGGGAGCTGTTTTTT. This encodes CASGGLAGAGGELFF.

The J gene is TRBJ2-7, the V gene TRBV15; D possibly uses TRBD1 or TRBD2 (5 bases each). Trimming stripped 1 base from V and 4 bases from J, with 11 bases between. The CDR3 extends over 14 amino acids. Germline V gene lookup returns CDR1 LNHNV and CDR2 YYDKDF (reference sequence). This chain's CDR3 is CATSRGRDEYEQYF. CDR3 DNA sequence: TGTGCCACCAGCAGAGGCAGGGACGAGTACGAGCAGTACTTC.

The chain carries TRBV5-6 and TRBJ1-5; 7 bases agree with TRBD1. V was pared by 3 bases and J by 5 bases, with 8 bases of the junction left unmatched. The CDR3 consists of 15 residues. From germline, CDR1 is SGHDT and CDR2 YYEEEE. This CDR3 reads CASSSSDRNYQPQHF. Here the CDR3 DNA reads TGTGCCAGCAGCTCCTCGGACAGGAACTATCAGCCCCAGCATTTT.

V usage is TRBV14 and J usage is TRBJ1-1, with D hard to call. Trimming stripped 2 bases from V and 3 bases from J, with 7 bases between. Germline V gene lookup returns CDR1 SGHDN and CDR2 FVKESK. CDR3 length equals 13 residues. The DNA of the CDR3 is TGTGCCAGCAGCCAACAGATTTACACTGAAGCTTTCTTT. Its protein product is CASSQQIYTEAFF.

The CDR3 loop reads CASSPTITGELFF. Here the CDR3 DNA reads TGCGCCAGCAGCCCGACAATCACCGGGGAGCTGTTTTTT. The chain has TRBV5-1 and TRBJ2-2; D is unclear. This CDR3 has 13 amino acids. From germline, CDR1 is SGHRS and CDR2 YFSETQ. Trimming pared 4 bases from V and 4 bases from J, leaving 8 bases between.

The genes are TRBV18 and TRBJ1-1; D remains ambiguous. The CDR3 length is 16 residues. V was pared by 3 bases and J by 4 bases, with 18 bases between. Germline V CDR1 and CDR2: KGHSH, LQKENI. CDR3 in DNA: TGTGCCAGCTCACCGAATCCCCCTGCTACGGCCACTGAAGCTTTCTTT. Protein sequence: CASSPNPPATATEAFF.

As concerns this clone: The same CDR3 is also encoded by other DNA sequences in this sample. The chain links TRBV7-2 to TRBJ2-7, with no clear D. The germline V gene encodes CDR1 SGHTA and CDR2 FQGNSA. Trimming pared 1 base from V and 5 bases from J, leaving 3 bases between. The CDR3 has 11 amino acids. The CDR3 DNA is TGTGCCAGCAGCTTAGGCGACGAGCAGTACTTC. Its translation: CASSLGDEQYF. Using reference TRBV7-2 and TRBJ2-7 for the parts outside the CDR3, the full variable domain is GAGVSQSPSNKVTEKGKDVELRCDPISGHTALYWYRQSLGQGLEFLIYFQGNSAPDKSGLPSDRFSAERTGGSVSTLTIQRTQQEDSAVYLCASSLGDEQYFGPGTRLTVT.

The rearrangement uses TRBV4-3 and TRBJ2-3; 10 bases match TRBD2. V lost 4 bases to trimming and J lost 4 bases; unmatched junction nucleotides: 5. Germline V CDR1 and CDR2: LGHNA, YSLEER. The CDR3 runs 15 residues. CDR3 bases: TGCGCCAGCAGCCCAGCGGGGGGGCCGCCAGATACGCAGTATTTT. Its translation is CASSPAGGPPDTQYF.

The chain has TRBV6-1 and TRBJ1-1; D gene ambiguous. CDR1 and CDR2 from the germline V gene are MNHNS and SASEGT. Between the trimmed V and J ends, which lost 2 bases and 1 base, there was a span of 5 bases. The CDR3 is 13 amino acids. The CDR3, as DNA: TGTGCCAGCAGTGAAATGGAGAACACTGAAGCTTTCTTT. Protein sequence: CASSEMENTEAFF.

The CDR3 region has the DNA TGTGCCAGTCTTAGCGGGAGAAGTGTTTACACCGGGGAGCTGTTTTTT. It translates to CASLSGRSVYTGELFF. This chain uses TRBV2 with TRBJ2-2; 9 bases align to TRBD2. There are 16 residues in the CDR3. V lost 9 bases and J lost 3; bases outside the gene matches: 11. Germline V gene lookup returns CDR1 SNHLY and CDR2 FYNNEI. The whole variable domain, remainder taken from reference TRBV2 and TRBJ2-2, is EPEVTQTPSHQVTQMGQEVILRCVPISNHLYFYWYRQILGQKVEFLVSFYNNEISEKSEIFDDQFSVERPDGSNFTLKIRSTKLEDSAMYFCASLSGRSVYTGELFFGEGSRLTVL.

This chain joins TRBV18 and TRBJ2-4; maybe TRBD2 (6 bases). The germline V gene has CDR1 KGHSH and CDR2 LQKENI. The CDR3 sequence is 14 residues long. V was trimmed by 3 bases and J by 4 bases, leaving 10 bases between them. The CDR3 sequence: CASSPSGRKNIQYF. In nucleotides, the CDR3 is TGTGCCAGCTCACCTAGCGGAAGAAAAAACATTCAGTACTTC.

This clone occurred a few times. The rearrangement joins TRBV9 to TRBJ2-5; D is possibly TRBD2 (6 bases). CDR1 and CDR2 from the germline V gene are SGDLS and YYNGEE. V lost 4 bases to trimming and J lost 5 bases, with 18 bases between them. This CDR3 contains 15 residues. The DNA for the CDR3 is TGTGCCAGCAGCCCCGGGACTCACAACCGGGAGACCCAGTACTTC. Protein product: CASSPGTHNRETQYF.

This clone was seen more than once but under ten times. This chain connects TRBV29-1 to TRBJ1-4; TRBD1 matches at 9 bases. V dropped 7 bases and J dropped 5; count of bases not matched to a gene: 20. The CDR3 covers 18 residues. Germline V gene sequence: CDR1 SQVTM, CDR2 ANQGSEA. CDR3 amino acids: CSAGATGGADWLNEKLFF. For the CDR3, the DNA is TGCAGCGCGGGGGCTACAGGGGGCGCGGATTGGCTGAATGAAAAACTGTTTTTT.

This clone was observed a few times. The J gene is TRBJ2-7, the V gene TRBV30, with D possibly being TRBD2 (7 bases). This CDR3 spans 16 amino acids. Looked up from germline, CDR1 is GTSNPN and CDR2 is SVGIG (reference sequence). Deletions cut 1 base from V and 1 base from J, with 17 bases between. The CDR3 reads CAWSAAPGGQSYEQYF. CDR3 DNA: TGTGCCTGGAGTGCCGCCCCGGGGGGCCAATCCTACGAGCAGTACTTC.

Concerning this clone itself: Other DNA sequences of this sample code for an identical CDR3. The V call is TRBV30, the J call TRBJ1-2; no definite D call. The germline gives CDR1 GTSNPN, CDR2 SVGIG (reference sequence). With 0 bases removed from V and 2 bases from J, the gap between germline ends came to 4 bases. This CDR3 comprises 12 residues. The CDR3 region has the DNA TGTGCCTGGAGTGTAAGAAACTATGGCTACACCTTC. It is translated as CAWSVRNYGYTF.

V usage is TRBV14 and J usage is TRBJ1-2; the D is unclear. Germline V gene data show CDR1 as SGHDN and CDR2 as FVKESK. V lost 0 bases and J lost 2, with 7 bases in between. The CDR3 sequence is 14 residues long. Here the CDR3 reads CASSQDRRNYGYTF. CDR3 coding DNA: TGTGCCAGCAGCCAAGACAGAAGGAACTATGGCTACACCTTC.

This chain links TRBV25-1 with TRBJ2-1, with TRBD2 matching 9 bases. This CDR3 comprises 13 residues. CDR1 is MGHDK and CDR2 is SYGVNS in the germline V gene. With V trimmed by 7 bases and J by 6 bases, 4 bases remained unmatched. In nucleotides, the CDR3 is TGTGCCAGCATACTAGCGGGTGGCAATGAGCAGTTCTTC. Its protein product is CASILAGGNEQFF. Filled out from reference TRBV25-1 and TRBJ2-1, the complete variable domain reads EADIYQTPRYLVIGTGKKITLECSQTMGHDKMYWYQQDPGMELHLIHYSYGVNSTEKGDLSSESTVSRIRTEHFPLTLESARPSHTSQYLCASILAGGNEQFFGPGTRLTVL.

There are a few counts of this clone. The V call is TRBV6-1, the J call TRBJ2-1; 9 bases align to TRBD2. Looked up from germline, CDR1 is MNHNS and CDR2 is SASEGT. With 4 bases clipped from V and 4 bases from J, the junction kept 11 bases outside the gene matches. The CDR3 runs to 17 residues. This chain's CDR3 is CASSASPGLASYNEQFF. CDR3 nucleotide sequence: TGTGCCAGCAGTGCTAGCCCGGGACTAGCTTCTTACAATGAGCAGTTCTTC.

Here the CDR3 DNA reads TGTGCCAGCGGGTTCCAGGGCCCTAACACAGATACGCAGTATTTT. It translates to CASGFQGPNTDTQYF. J is TRBJ2-3 and V is TRBV6-5, with a weak D call TRBD1 (5 bases). The V and J ends lost 8 bases and 2 bases respectively, with 17 bases between them. CDR1 is MNHEY and CDR2 is SVGAGI in the germline V gene. The CDR3 is made up of 15 amino acids.

The rearrangement uses TRBV4-1 and TRBJ2-7; D is undetermined. This CDR3 has 15 residues. Germline-derived CDR1 and CDR2 are MGHRA and YSYEKL. The V and J ends lost 2 bases and 4 bases respectively, with 15 bases between them. CDR3 loop: CASSQQLPGGYEQYF. CDR3 sequence (DNA): TGCGCCAGCAGCCAACAACTCCCGGGCGGATACGAGCAGTACTTC.

The V and J genes are TRBV5-6 and TRBJ2-3, with unresolved D. Deletions cut 4 bases from V and 2 bases from J, with 20 bases between. The germline V gene encodes CDR1 SGHDT and CDR2 YYEEEE. This CDR3 region has 17 residues. The CDR3 DNA reads as TGTGCCAGCAGCGCGAAAAGCTACTGGATTATCACAGATACGCAGTATTTT. Translating it yields CASSAKSYWIITDTQYF.

This clone was seen more than once but under ten times. V gene TRBV5-5 combines with J gene TRBJ2-5; the D is unclear. CDR1 is SGHKS, CDR2 YYEKEE, per germline (reference sequence). V lost 4 bases and J 4 bases, leaving 17 bases between the germline ends. The CDR3 is 15 amino acids. The CDR3 DNA reads as TGTGCCAGCAGCCCCTTTTCGGCGAGTCGAGAGACCCAGTACTTC. Its translation: CASSPFSASRETQYF.

About this clone itself: Because it lacks the conserved phenylalanine or tryptophan at the end, this CDR3 is likely a read error. It is unclear where the CDR3 begins or ends on the DNA, so no DNA is shown, and the CDR3 is as TCRdb lists it. CDR3 sequence reads: CATSRDRDRPHEVL. V gene TRBV15 combines with J gene TRBJ1-2. The CDR3 adds up to 14 amino acids, both ends counted. CDR1 is LNHNV and CDR2 is YYDKDF in the germline V gene (reference sequence).

This clone has just a few counts. DNA for the CDR3: TGTGCCAGCAGCGTAGACGGGCAGCCTCCTAATTCACCCCTCCACTTT. Its protein is CASSVDGQPPNSPLHF. The V gene is TRBV9, the J gene TRBJ1-6; D is uncertain. The CDR3 is 16 amino acids. The V end was cut by 0 bases, the J end by 6 bases, with 13 bases between. The germline V gene encodes CDR1 SGDLS and CDR2 YYNGEE.